The text below deals with one TCR beta chain. Its antigen is still unknown. Time point reported: cycle 4 day 1 (C4D1), after five to seven weeks of nivolumab. Relapses following autologous stem cell transplantation were seen in all patients, with brentuximab vedotin exposure varying. Magnetic negative selection of thawed PBMCs was the method by which CD4+ T cells were purified. Best responses included complete response and partial response; otherwise, the best response was progressive disease. The protocol was immunoSEQ multiplex PCR, while the TCRdb copy is restricted to in-frame clones and leaves out a portion. In the table there are approximately 10,000 clones, over 70% of which are singletons. These data are taken from a study of PD-1 blockade in classical Hodgkin lymphoma. General observations from the study: What caused the repertoire differences, perhaps disease activity or prior therapy, remains undefined. For complete responders, baseline diversity was comparable to that of newly diagnosed patients. By C4D1 there was a significant rise in CD4+ TCR diversity but not in CD8+ TCR diversity.

Deletions cut 5 bases from V and 4 bases from J, with 20 bases between. Looked up from germline, CDR1 is MGHDK and CDR2 is SYGVNS. This CDR3 comprises 16 residues. The chain carries TRBV25-1 and TRBJ1-2, with D tentatively TRBD1 (6 bases). The source material was CD4+ T cells from blood, sampled before the fourth cycle of nivolumab. The source of this sequence is a human donor with classical Hodgkin lymphoma. The CDR3 coding sequence is TGTGCCAGCAGTCCCGCCTCGACAGGCCATTTCTATGGCTACACCTTC. Translating gives CASSPASTGHFYGYTF.